Following are 7 T cell receptor beta chains from one sample sequenced in a study of OX40 agonist ivuxolimab in advanced cancers. TCRdb keeps only in-frame clones here, not all; method: immunoSEQ multiplex PCR. The sample holds tens of thousands of clones; about 81% are singletons and the top ten take roughly 2.5%. The source was CD4+ or CD8+ T cells sorted from blood, collected in a trial of the OX40 agonist ivuxolimab. These TCRs come from an adult with an advanced solid tumor such as melanoma, head and neck, liver or kidney cancer.

The genes are TRBV5-1 and TRBJ1-6; 7 bases are a match to TRBD1. Germline V CDR1 and CDR2: SGHRS, YFSETQ. This CDR3 is 15 amino acids long. With 6 bases clipped from V and 8 bases from J, the junction kept 11 bases outside the gene matches. CDR3 DNA sequence: TGCGCCAGCAACCAAGGGGGCAGGGGCTATTCACCCCTCCACTTT. This codes for CASNQGGRGYSPLHF.

The CDR3 here is CASSLYGQGDGYTF. The CDR3 nucleotides are TGTGCCAGCAGCTTATATGGGCAGGGGGATGGCTACACCTTC. This chain connects TRBV7-3 to TRBJ1-2; TRBD1 aligns across 7 bases. Germline V gene data show CDR1 as SGHTA and CDR2 as FQGTGA. V dropped 2 bases and J dropped 6; count of bases not matched to a gene: 6. The CDR3 runs 14 residues.

The chain uses TRBV15 and TRBJ2-5; TRBD2 matches at 12 bases. The CDR3 has 16 amino acids. Looked up from germline, CDR1 is LNHNV and CDR2 is YYDKDF (reference sequence). V lost 5 bases and J lost 11; bases outside the gene matches: 15. The CDR3 is CATSSRLAGGPREQYF. The CDR3 DNA sequence: TGTGCCACCAGCTCACGTCTAGCGGGAGGGCCTCGGGAGCAGTACTTC. The full variable domain, rest sourced from reference TRBV15 and TRBJ2-5, is DAMVIQNPRYQVTQFGKPVTLSCSQTLNHNVMYWYQQKSSQAPKLLFHYYDKDFNNEADTPDNFQSRRPNTSFCFLDIRSPGLGDTAMYLCATSSRLAGGPREQYFGPGTRLLVL.

The sample holds one count of this clone. The V call is TRBV6-5, the J call TRBJ2-2; the D call may be TRBD1 or TRBD2 (6 bases each). Germline V lookup: CDR1 MNHEY, CDR2 SVGAGI. V was clipped by 7 bases and J by 3 bases, with 15 bases between them. The CDR3 totals 15 residues. DNA for the CDR3: TGTGCCAGCAACACCCTTAGGGGGGACACCGGGGAGCTGTTTTTT. It yields the protein CASNTLRGDTGELFF.

The gene calls are TRBV30 and TRBJ2-4; no firm D call. V dropped 2 bases and J dropped 1 base, with 6 bases sitting between them. This CDR3 region has 13 residues. Germline V lookup: CDR1 GTSNPN, CDR2 SVGIG (reference sequence). The CDR3 sequence is CAWSRRAKNIQYF. Here the CDR3 DNA reads TGTGCCTGGAGTCGCAGGGCCAAAAACATTCAGTACTTC. Looking up the rest from reference TRBV30 and TRBJ2-4 gives the full variable domain: SQTIHQWPATLVQPVGSPLSLECTVEGTSNPNLYWYRQAAGRGLQLLFYSVGIGQISSEVPQNLSASRPQDRQFILSSKKLLLSDSGFYLCAWSRRAKNIQYFGAGTRLSVL.

The chain carries TRBV7-9 and TRBJ2-5; a weak D match, TRBD1 (6 bases). The germline V and J ends were trimmed by 5 bases and 2 bases, with 12 bases remaining between them. From germline, CDR1 is SEHNR and CDR2 FQNEAQ (reference sequence). The CDR3 has 14 residues. The CDR3 region is CASSTRQAQETQYF. The CDR3 DNA follows: TGTGCCAGCAGCACTCGACAGGCTCAAGAGACCCAGTACTTC.

In its sample, this clone was seen once. This chain uses TRBV7-3 with TRBJ2-5, with 7 bases aligning to TRBD1. Germline trimming cut 5 bases from V and 3 bases from J; bases unmatched to any gene: 9. The CDR3 loop spans 15 amino acids. Germline values: CDR1 SGHTA, CDR2 FQGTGA. The DNA of the CDR3 is TGTGCCAGCAGCCAGAGTTCCGGACAGGAAGAGACCCAGTACTTC. Its protein is CASSQSSGQEETQYF.